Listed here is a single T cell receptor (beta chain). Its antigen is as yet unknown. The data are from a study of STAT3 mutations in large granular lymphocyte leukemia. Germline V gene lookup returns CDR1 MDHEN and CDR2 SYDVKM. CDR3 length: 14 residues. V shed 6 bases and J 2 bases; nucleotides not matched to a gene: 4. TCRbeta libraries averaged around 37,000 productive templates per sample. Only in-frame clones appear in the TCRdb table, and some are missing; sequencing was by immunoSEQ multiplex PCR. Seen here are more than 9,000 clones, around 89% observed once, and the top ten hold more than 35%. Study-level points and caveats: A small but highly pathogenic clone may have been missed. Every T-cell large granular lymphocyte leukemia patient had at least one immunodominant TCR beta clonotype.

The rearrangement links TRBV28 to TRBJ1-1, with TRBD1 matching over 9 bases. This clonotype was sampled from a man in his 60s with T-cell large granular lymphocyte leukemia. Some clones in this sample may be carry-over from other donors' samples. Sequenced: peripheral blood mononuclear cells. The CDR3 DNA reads TGTGCCAGCAGCCGACAGGGGGAAAACACTGAAGCTTTCTTT. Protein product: CASSRQGENTEAFF.